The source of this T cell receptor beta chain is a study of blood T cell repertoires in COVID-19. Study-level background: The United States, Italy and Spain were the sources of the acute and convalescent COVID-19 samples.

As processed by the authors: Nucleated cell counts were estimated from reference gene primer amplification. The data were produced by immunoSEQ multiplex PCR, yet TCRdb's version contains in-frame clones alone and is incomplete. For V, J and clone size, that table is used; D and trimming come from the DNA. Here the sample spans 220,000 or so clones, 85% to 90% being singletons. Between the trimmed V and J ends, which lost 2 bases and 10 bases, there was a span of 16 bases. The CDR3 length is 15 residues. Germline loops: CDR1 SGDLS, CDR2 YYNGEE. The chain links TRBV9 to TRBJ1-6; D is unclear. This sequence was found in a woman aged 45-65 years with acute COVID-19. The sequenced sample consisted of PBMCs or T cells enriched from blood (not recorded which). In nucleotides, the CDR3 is TGTGCCAGCAGCGTTAGGCCGGGTCTGAAATCACCCCTCCACTTT. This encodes CASSVRPGLKSPLHF.